One T cell receptor beta chain is described in this entry. The CDR3 contains 17 residues. Germline V gene sequence: CDR1 MDHEN, CDR2 SYDVKM. V gave up 7 bases and J gave up 2 bases, with 20 bases separating them. The data derive from a study of blood T cell repertoires in COVID-19. Authors' methods: By means of reference gene primer amplification, nucleated cell counts were estimated. The assay was immunoSEQ multiplex PCR, and TCRdb's table has in-frame clones only and misses some. V and J calls and clone size are as listed in that table; D and trimming were resolved from the DNA. The table includes a few hundred thousand clones, about four fifths detected once.

V and J are TRBV28 and TRBJ1-4; tentative D call: TRBD1 (6 bases). Sequencing input: peripheral blood. The sequence was obtained from a woman aged 18 to 35 with acute or convalescent COVID-19. Here the CDR3 reads CASTPGGRFTTNEKLFF. In nucleotides, the CDR3 is TGTGCCAGCACCCCCGGGGGGCGCTTTACTACTAATGAAAAACTGTTTTTT. Variable domain in full (rest from reference TRBV28 and TRBJ1-4): DVKVTQSSRYLVKRTGEKVFLECVQDMDHENMFWYRQDPGLGLRLIYFSYDVKMKEKGDIPEGYSVSREKKERFSLILESASTNQTSMYLCASTPGGRFTTNEKLFFGSGTQLSVL.